Each of the 17 T cell receptor beta chains below was sequenced from the same sample in a study of T-cell reconstitution after alpha-beta-depleted transplantation in children listed by TCRdb under 2016. Library method: PCR. The sequencer was an Illumina HiSeq 2500. TCR libraries were prepared with molecular barcoding, using unique molecular identifiers to normalize TCRbeta repertoire quantification. TCRdb ran its own pipeline on the public reads, namely fastp trimming at Q25 and MiXCR clone calling, and kept in-frame beta chains. Merged by CDR3 protein, the rows form single entries marked with the most common genes and DNA. The sample table holds around 500,000 distinct CDR3 sequences, of which around 12% were seen once. Around 5.8% of the sample comes from the top ten. This material consisted of PBMCs from the stem cell graft donor, taken from the stem cell graft. The receptor set was obtained from a human donor who donated a stem cell graft to a child with combined immunodeficiency.

This chain connects TRBV4-2 to TRBJ2-5; 7 bases match TRBD2. The CDR3 totals 13 residues. Germline loops: CDR1 LGHNA, CDR2 YNFKEQ. The V gene end was trimmed by 1 base and the J gene end by 14 bases; junction bases not matched to a gene: 10. CDR3 coding DNA: TGTGCCAGCAGCCAAGGGGACTACCGGTACTTTTACTTC. Amino acid sequence: CASSQGDYRYFYF.

The chain employs TRBV30 and TRBJ2-2; unclear D gene. This CDR3 is built from 12 residues. Looked up from germline, CDR1 is GTSNPN and CDR2 is SVGIG (reference sequence). Between the trimmed V and J ends, which lost 4 bases and 6 bases, there was a span of 9 bases. The CDR3: CAWNPRAGELFF. The CDR3 DNA reads TGTGCCTGGAACCCACGGGCCGGGGAGCTGTTTTTT. Combining the CDR3 with reference TRBV30 and TRBJ2-2 gives the whole variable domain SQTIHQWPATLVQPVGSPLSLECTVEGTSNPNLYWYRQAAGRGLQLLFYSVGIGQISSEVPQNLSASRPQDRQFILSSKKLLLSDSGFYLCAWNPRAGELFFGEGSRLTVL.

The rearrangement joins TRBV15 to TRBJ2-1; D gene unclear. The CDR3 has 13 amino acids. The V gene's germline CDR1 is LNHNV and CDR2 YYDKDF (reference sequence). V lost 0 bases to trimming and J lost 7 bases, with 7 bases between them. CDR3 DNA sequence: TGTGCCACCAGCAGAGATCCCAGGAATGAGCAGTTCTTC. It codes for CATSRDPRNEQFF. Complete variable domain (other parts from reference TRBV15 and TRBJ2-1): DAMVIQNPRYQVTQFGKPVTLSCSQTLNHNVMYWYQQKSSQAPKLLFHYYDKDFNNEADTPDNFQSRRPNTSFCFLDIRSPGLGDTAMYLCATSRDPRNEQFFGPGTRLTVL.

This clonotype was seen many times. V usage is TRBV27 and J usage is TRBJ2-7; 11 bases agree with TRBD1. V was pared by 1 base and J by 3 bases, with 8 bases of the junction left unmatched. CDR3 size: 17 residues. The germline V gene has CDR1 MNHEY and CDR2 SMNVEV (reference sequence). CDR3 amino acids: CASSLFPPGQGGYEQYF. Here the CDR3 DNA reads TGTGCCAGCAGTTTATTCCCCCCGGGACAGGGGGGCTACGAGCAGTACTTC.

In this sample, this clonotype turned up a few times. The rearrangement links TRBV6-5 to TRBJ1-1, with D maybe TRBD1 (5 bases). V was clipped by 2 bases and J by 0 bases, with 10 bases between them. The CDR3 spans 15 residues. The germline V gene encodes CDR1 MNHEY and CDR2 SVGAGI. CDR3 DNA sequence: TGTGCCAGCAGTTACCGGGGGGATTTGAACACTGAAGCTTTCTTT. Protein product: CASSYRGDLNTEAFF.

This clonotype has at least ten counts. The chain carries TRBV10-3 and TRBJ2-1, with 8 nucleotides matching TRBD2. The CDR3 runs to 14 residues. Germline V gene data show CDR1 as ENHRY and CDR2 as SYGVKD. With 7 bases clipped from V and 6 bases from J, the junction kept 8 bases outside the gene matches. The DNA for the CDR3 is TGTGCCATCAAGGCCGGGGGGGCCGCCAATGAGCAGTTCTTC. Protein product: CAIKAGGAANEQFF.

This chain links TRBV24-1 with TRBJ2-2; 8 bases match TRBD1. The V segment lost 11 bases and the J segment 0 bases; nucleotides outside the gene matches: 7. The CDR3 loop spans 15 amino acids. Germline assignment: CDR1 KGHDR and CDR2 SFDVKD. CDR3 sequence (DNA): TGTGCCAGCCGTTCAGGGGGCGCGAACACCGGGGAGCTGTTTTTT. Amino acid sequence: CASRSGGANTGELFF.

This chain links TRBV18 with TRBJ2-1, with 11 bases that match TRBD2. The germline V gene encodes CDR1 KGHSH and CDR2 LQKENI. The junction had 16 bases not matched to a gene; V was cut back by 6 bases and J by 0 bases. The CDR3 extends over 20 amino acids. CDR3 protein: CASSPGSSGRDHSSYNEQFF. CDR3 nucleotides: TGTGCCAGCTCCCCCGGGAGTAGCGGGAGGGATCACAGCTCCTACAATGAGCAGTTCTTC.

The J gene is TRBJ2-3, the V gene TRBV11-2; 10 bases align to TRBD2. In germline, CDR1 is SGHAT, CDR2 FQNNGV. The CDR3 spans 15 residues. V dropped 4 bases and J dropped 2; count of bases not matched to a gene: 3. The CDR3 DNA is TGTGCCAGCAGCTCTAGCGGGAGTCCCACAGATACGCAGTATTTT. It yields the protein CASSSSGSPTDTQYF.

This clonotype was observed many times. The chain employs TRBV28 and TRBJ1-2, with 8 bases lining up with TRBD1. V gave up 4 bases and J gave up 4 bases; unmatched junction bases: 5. The germline gives CDR1 MDHEN, CDR2 SYDVKM. This CDR3 has 14 amino acids. The DNA of the CDR3 is TGTGCCAGCAGTTCTCGGACAGGGACCTATGGCTACACCTTC. Its protein product is CASSSRTGTYGYTF.

The chain is built from TRBV11-3 and TRBJ2-3, with D uncertain. CDR3 length: 12 residues. V dropped 5 bases and J dropped 3 bases, with 6 bases sitting between them. From germline, CDR1 is SGHNT and CDR2 YENEEA. In DNA, the CDR3 is TGTGCCAGCAGCATACATACAGATACGCAGTATTTT. Translated, it gives CASSIHTDTQYF.

This clonotype was observed a handful of times. This chain joins TRBV3-1 and TRBJ2-3; 8 bases fit TRBD2. The trim removed 0 bases at V and 6 bases at J, leaving 11 bases unmatched. Germline V lookup: CDR1 LGHDT, CDR2 YNNKEL (reference sequence). The CDR3 spans 17 residues. Here the CDR3 DNA reads TGTGCCAGCAGCCAAGATGGAAGCGGGGGAGTCCGGGATACGCAGTATTTT. It codes for CASSQDGSGGVRDTQYF.

In this sample, this clonotype turned up many times. The gene calls are TRBV20-1 and TRBJ2-3; tentative D call: TRBD2 (5 bases). Germline loops: CDR1 DFQATT, CDR2 SNEGSKA (reference sequence). CDR3 length: 15 amino acids. V was cut by 8 bases and J by 0 bases, with 18 bases left in between. The CDR3 protein is CSPNGGAPSTDTQYF. The DNA for the CDR3 is TGCAGTCCCAATGGAGGAGCCCCTAGCACAGATACGCAGTATTTT.

The CDR3 coding sequence is TGTGCCAGCAGAACTTCAAGGGTGGGGACTGAAGCTTTCTTT. Translating it yields CASRTSRVGTEAFF. The chain uses TRBV6-1 and TRBJ1-1; D not certain. Germline CDR1 is MNHNS and CDR2 is SASEGT. The V end lost 6 bases, the J end lost 5 bases, and 16 bases lay between the germline ends. CDR3 size: 14 residues.

In its sample, this clonotype was seen a few times. The V gene is TRBV12-3 or TRBV12-4, the J gene TRBJ1-2; 8 bases line up with TRBD1. This CDR3 has 14 residues. V was pared by 3 bases and J by 9 bases, with 9 bases of the junction left unmatched. CDR3 sequence (DNA): TGTGCCAGCAGTTTGGACAGGGCGTCGGCAAGCTACACCTTC. Encoded protein: CASSLDRASASYTF.

The gene calls are TRBV15 and TRBJ2-2, with D perhaps assigned TRBD1 or TRBD2 (5 bases each). Trimming pared 5 bases from V and 13 bases from J, leaving 20 bases between. Germline V CDR1 and CDR2: LNHNV, YYDKDF (reference sequence). The CDR3 totals 14 residues. CDR3 amino acids: CATSVGTPVPGLFF. CDR3 nucleotide sequence: TGTGCCACCAGCGTTGGGACCCCGGTCCCCGGGCTGTTTTTT.

V gene TRBV20-1 combines with J gene TRBJ2-4; D is uncertain. The CDR3 has 13 amino acids. From germline, CDR1 is DFQATT and CDR2 SNEGSKA (reference sequence). Trimming removed 3 bases from V and 0 bases from J, with 6 bases in between. CDR3 nucleotides: TGCAGTGCTAGTTTCCTAGCCAAAAACATTCAGTACTTC. Translated: CSASFLAKNIQYF.